This entry is about one TCR beta chain. Antigen: not known. These data originate in a study of vaccination and CD4 T cells after COVID-19. Study summary: The stimulus for the cells was overlapping spike peptides derived from SARS-CoV-2, HCoV-NL63, HCoV-OC43 and HCoV-229E.

The Oncomine TCR Beta short-read assay generated sequence data from the DNA of cultured CD4+ T cells. TCRdb fed the PCR reads into MiXCR, producing one record per CDR3 protein. The sample consists of some 18,000 distinct CDR3 sequences, around 50% of them appearing once. Germline V gene data show CDR1 as MNHEY and CDR2 as SVGEGT. This CDR3 is 11 amino acids long. J was trimmed by 6 bases and V by 6 bases; bases with no gene match: 0. Treatment here: approximately nine-day PBMC culture with coronavirus spike peptide pools or control peptides (ViraFEST assay). ViraFEST relied on peptide pools to expand antigen-specific T cells; the TCRs were sequenced afterward.

This sequence originates from a human donor who had recovered from COVID-19. The sequences come from CD4+ T cells from blood, cultured in vitro, collected before SARS-CoV-2 vaccination. The chain carries TRBV6-2 or TRBV6-3 and TRBJ2-3, with TRBD1 matching over 7 bases. The CDR3 loop reads CASRTGDTQYF. CDR3 DNA sequence: TGTGCCAGCAGGACAGGGGATACGCAGTATTTT.